This T cell receptor (beta chain) originates from a study of cytomegalovirus exposure and HLA in healthy donors. Turning to the study itself: The same platform was used for the 90 to 150 validation repertoires as for the roughly 660 first-cohort repertoires, as reported in a later analysis.

Worth noting for this clone: Its antigen is not identified.

Repertoires were generated with immunoSEQ multiplex PCR, while TCRdb's copy carries only in-frame clones and drops some. The sample contains about 58,000 clones, more than 75% of which appear only once. Study outcomes and limitations: The study listed 150 to 200 cytomegalovirus-associated TCR beta chains. In vitro confirmation showed a few CMV-associated chains to be CMV antigen specific. Many donors shared some public TCRs, even though most TCR sequences were rare.

The ends were cut back, 5 bases at V and 2 bases at J, with 13 bases in the middle. Per germline, CDR1 LNHDA and CDR2 SQIVND (reference sequence). The CDR3 totals 14 residues. The sequenced sample was PBMCs. J is TRBJ2-7 and V is TRBV19; no reliable D call. The receptor was isolated from a man aged 18-30 years in good health and CMV-seronegative. Here the CDR3 reads CASSFRVFAYEQYF. As DNA, the CDR3 is TGTGCCAGTAGTTTCCGGGTCTTTGCCTACGAGCAGTACTTC.